These 27 T cell receptor beta chains share one sample of origin, sequenced in a study of cytomegalovirus exposure and HLA in healthy donors. The PCR contained 60 Vbeta and 13 Jbeta primers. Assay: immunoSEQ multiplex PCR; the TCRdb copy retains only in-frame clones and omits some. The table includes 89,000 or so clones, 75% to 85% detected once. Sequences were obtained from PBMCs. These receptor sequences come from a man younger than 35 in good health and CMV-seropositive.

The genes are TRBV28 and TRBJ2-1, with TRBD2 as a possible D gene (5 bases). CDR3 size: 14 residues. Trimming removed 5 bases from V and 5 bases from J, with 13 bases in between. The V gene's germline CDR1 is MDHEN and CDR2 SYDVKM. The CDR3, as DNA: TGTGCCAGCAGTCCAAACGGGGAAAACAATGAGCAGTTCTTC. It translates to CASSPNGENNEQFF.

This chain connects TRBV30 to TRBJ2-2; 7 bases are a match to TRBD1. V lost 5 bases to trimming and J lost 4 bases; unmatched junction nucleotides: 10. CDR1 is GTSNPN, CDR2 SVGIG, per germline (reference sequence). This CDR3 region has 15 residues. The CDR3 region has the DNA TGTGCCTGGTCGACAGGGTTCGTGAGCACCGGGGAGCTGTTTTTT. Encoded protein: CAWSTGFVSTGELFF.

This rearrangement joins TRBV14 to TRBJ1-2; no clear D gene. The CDR3 sequence is 13 residues long. Germline V CDR1 and CDR2: SGHDN, FVKESK. V was pared by 2 bases and J by 5 bases, with 9 bases between. The CDR3 nucleotides are TGTGCCAGCAGCCAAAGGTCGACTTATGGCTACACCTTC. This translates into CASSQRSTYGYTF.

The V call is TRBV2, the J call TRBJ1-5, with 9 bases fitting TRBD1. V trimming: 6 bases; J trimming: 4 bases; junction bases outside the gene matches: 7. In germline, CDR1 is SNHLY, CDR2 FYNNEI. The CDR3 consists of 15 residues. CDR3 coding DNA: TGTGCCAGCAGAGTGGACAGGGGACGTAATCAGCCCCAGCATTTT. Translating gives CASRVDRGRNQPQHF.

This sequence joins TRBV28 and TRBJ2-7; D might be TRBD1 (5 bases). The germline V gene has CDR1 MDHEN and CDR2 SYDVKM. Trimming stripped 6 bases from V and 0 bases from J, with 18 bases between. CDR3 size: 16 residues. CDR3 DNA: TGTGCCAGCAGCCCCGCTGGGGCGCTACTCTCCTACGAGCAGTACTTC. Its protein product is CASSPAGALLSYEQYF.

The chain links TRBV15 to TRBJ1-3, with D perhaps matching TRBD1 (5 bases). Trimming stripped 8 bases from V and 4 bases from J, with 6 bases between. The CDR3 covers 11 residues. The germline V gene encodes CDR1 LNHNV and CDR2 YYDKDF (reference sequence). The CDR3 DNA reads TGTGCCACCGGACAAGGAAACACCATATATTTT. Its translation is CATGQGNTIYF.

The V call is TRBV29-1, the J call TRBJ2-7; 11 nucleotides line up with TRBD1. Germline trimming cut 4 bases from V and 4 bases from J; bases unmatched to any gene: 0. This CDR3 region has 12 residues. CDR1 and CDR2 (germline): SQVTM, ANQGSEA. Here the CDR3 DNA reads TGCAGCGTTGGGGACAGGGGGTACGAGCAGTACTTC. It specifies CSVGDRGYEQYF.

The rearrangement links TRBV5-1 to TRBJ1-4, with 10 nucleotides matching TRBD1. There are 17 residues in the CDR3. Losses at the gene ends were 1 base for V and 0 bases for J; bases not matched to a gene: 3. The germline CDR1 and CDR2 sequences are SGHRS and YFSETQ. This chain's CDR3 is CASSLLGTGATNEKLFF. The CDR3 DNA reads as TGCGCCAGCAGCTTGCTCGGGACAGGGGCAACTAATGAAAAACTGTTTTTT.

This chain joins TRBV5-1 and TRBJ2-7, with TRBD1 identical over 7 bases. V shed 2 bases, J shed 5 bases, and the junction held 7 bases outside the gene matches. The CDR3 consists of 14 residues. Germline V gene lookup returns CDR1 SGHRS and CDR2 YFSETQ. CDR3 DNA sequence: TGCGCCAGCAGCTTACGACAGGGAATCAACGAGCAGTACTTC. It codes for CASSLRQGINEQYF.

The chain joins TRBV10-1 to TRBJ2-7; TRBD1 aligns across 9 bases. The V gene end was trimmed by 6 bases and the J gene end by 5 bases; junction bases not matched to a gene: 5. Germline V gene lookup returns CDR1 WNHNN and CDR2 SYGVQD (reference sequence). The CDR3 covers 13 residues. CDR3 region: CASSAGQGNEQYF. The CDR3 region has the DNA TGCGCCAGCAGCGCAGGACAGGGGAACGAGCAGTACTTC.

This clone came up a few times. This rearrangement joins TRBV5-1 to TRBJ2-7; a weak D match, TRBD1 (5 bases). The CDR3 runs to 13 residues. Germline values: CDR1 SGHRS, CDR2 YFSETQ. V lost 3 bases and J 2 bases, leaving 9 bases between the germline ends. Written as DNA, the CDR3 is TGCGCCAGCAGCTACGACAGCCCCTACGAGCAGTACTTC. Translated, it gives CASSYDSPYEQYF.

V usage is TRBV5-1 and J usage is TRBJ2-5; 10 bases agree with TRBD1. CDR3 length: 14 amino acids. Losses at the gene ends were 4 bases for V and 3 bases for J; bases not matched to a gene: 3. Looked up from germline, CDR1 is SGHRS and CDR2 is YFSETQ. Written as DNA, the CDR3 is TGCGCCAGCAGCCCCGGGACAGGGGAAGAGACCCAGTACTTC. This sequence encodes CASSPGTGEETQYF.

The gene calls are TRBV4-1 and TRBJ1-2; no reliable D call. The CDR3 sequence is 16 residues long. Per germline, CDR1 MGHRA and CDR2 YSYEKL. V lost 1 base, J lost 3 bases, and 15 bases lay in between. In DNA form, the CDR3 reads TGCGCCAGCAGCCAAGTCGGCGGGGTTTATGACTATGGCTACACCTTC. Protein product: CASSQVGGVYDYGYTF.

The V gene is TRBV15, the J gene TRBJ1-5, with TRBD1 matching over 8 bases. J lost 6 bases, V lost 5 bases, and 9 bases had no gene match. Germline CDR1 and CDR2: LNHNV and YYDKDF (reference sequence). CDR3 size: 15 residues. In nucleotides, the CDR3 is TGTGCCACCAGCCTCCAGGGGGCGCGGAGTCAGCCCCAGCATTTT. Protein: CATSLQGARSQPQHF. The full variable domain, rest sourced from reference TRBV15 and TRBJ1-5, is DAMVIQNPRYQVTQFGKPVTLSCSQTLNHNVMYWYQQKSSQAPKLLFHYYDKDFNNEADTPDNFQSRRPNTSFCFLDIRSPGLGDTAMYLCATSLQGARSQPQHFGDGTRLSIL.

The chain uses TRBV28 and TRBJ1-1; the match to TRBD1 covers 7 bases. V was pared by 6 bases and J by 1 base, with 8 bases of the junction left unmatched. The CDR3 totals 15 residues. From germline, CDR1 is MDHEN and CDR2 SYDVKM. CDR3 nucleotide sequence: TGTGCCAGCAGCCCAGCCGGGACAGCGAACACTGAAGCTTTCTTT. It is translated as CASSPAGTANTEAFF.

The genes are TRBV30 and TRBJ1-5; tentatively, D is TRBD1 (5 bases). This CDR3 has 14 residues. Germline V gene data show CDR1 as GTSNPN and CDR2 as SVGIG (reference sequence). The germline V and J ends were trimmed by 2 bases and 5 bases, with 13 bases remaining between them. CDR3 region: CAWSYGQGYQPQHF. For the CDR3, the DNA is TGTGCCTGGAGTTATGGTCAGGGCTATCAGCCCCAGCATTTT.

V is TRBV10-3 and J is TRBJ1-5; 7 nucleotides line up with TRBD1. CDR3 length equals 14 residues. J was trimmed by 3 bases and V by 6 bases; bases with no gene match: 5. Germline V gives CDR1 ENHRY, CDR2 SYGVKD. DNA for the CDR3: TGTGCCATCAGCGGGACAGAACTCAATCAGCCCCAGCATTTT. This gives the protein CAISGTELNQPQHF.

The CDR3 sequence: CASSRRERNYSYEQYF. The CDR3 coding sequence is TGTGCCAGTAGCAGAAGGGAGCGTAACTACTCCTACGAGCAGTACTTC. This sequence joins TRBV19 and TRBJ2-7; a possible D gene is TRBD2 (5 bases). V lost 6 bases and J 0 bases, leaving 18 bases between the germline ends. Germline lookup yields CDR1 LNHDA and CDR2 SQIVND (reference sequence). The CDR3 runs 16 residues.

This clone occurred a few times. The J gene is TRBJ1-6, the V gene TRBV11-2; 9 bases align to TRBD1. Per germline, CDR1 SGHAT and CDR2 FQNNGV. J lost 9 bases, V lost 5 bases, and 11 bases had no gene match. The CDR3 has 16 amino acids. Here the CDR3 reads CASSTPHRGLTSPLHF. CDR3 nucleotides: TGTGCCAGCAGCACCCCCCACAGGGGGCTAACTTCACCCCTCCACTTT.

This sequence joins TRBV7-9 and TRBJ1-5; TRBD1 matches 12 bases. Germline lookup yields CDR1 SEHNR and CDR2 FQNEAQ (reference sequence). This CDR3 is built from 17 residues. The junction had 7 bases not matched to a gene; V was cut back by 5 bases and J by 2 bases. The chain's CDR3 is CASSNRDRGRRNQPQHF. DNA for the CDR3: TGTGCCAGCAGCAACCGGGACAGGGGGCGACGCAATCAGCCCCAGCATTTT.

The rearrangement joins TRBV28 to TRBJ1-2; perhaps TRBD1 as D (5 bases). This CDR3 has 13 amino acids. The germline V gene encodes CDR1 MDHEN and CDR2 SYDVKM. V was clipped by 6 bases and J by 6 bases, with 14 bases between them. For the CDR3, the DNA is TGTGCCAGCAGCATTTCGACAGACGATGGCTACACCTTC. This sequence encodes CASSISTDDGYTF.

This chain connects TRBV18 to TRBJ1-4, with a tentative D call TRBD1 (6 bases). Per the germline V gene, CDR1 is KGHSH and CDR2 is LQKENI. This CDR3 comprises 14 residues. V shed 2 bases and J shed 7 bases, with 11 bases lying between them. The CDR3 spells CASSPTGRVEKLFF. The CDR3 nucleotides read TGTGCCAGCTCACCAACAGGGAGGGTTGAAAAACTGTTTTTT.

The V call is TRBV5-1, the J call TRBJ1-1, with D possibly TRBD1 on 5 matching bases. V was clipped by 0 bases and J by 3 bases, with 15 bases between them. Per germline, CDR1 SGHRS and CDR2 YFSETQ. This CDR3 region has 16 residues. The chain's CDR3 is CASSLGPGKLDTEAFF. DNA for the CDR3: TGCGCCAGCAGCTTGGGTCCAGGGAAATTGGACACTGAAGCTTTCTTT. Based on the CDR3 plus reference TRBV5-1 and TRBJ1-1, the full variable domain is KAGVTQTPRYLIKTRGQQVTLSCSPISGHRSVSWYQQTPGQGLQFLFEYFSETQRNKGNFPGRFSGRQFSNSRSEMNVSTLELGDSALYLCASSLGPGKLDTEAFFGQGTRLTVV.

The rearrangement uses TRBV6-1 and TRBJ2-1, with D maybe TRBD2 (6 bases). The V and J ends lost 11 bases and 5 bases respectively, with 19 bases between them. Germline CDR1 reads MNHNS; CDR2 reads SASEGT. This CDR3 region has 14 residues. For the CDR3, the DNA is TGTGCCGCAGCTGGGAGGCGATGGGACAATGAGCAGTTCTTC. As protein: CAAAGRRWDNEQFF.

The chain has TRBV9 and TRBJ1-1; D gene ambiguous. V lost 2 bases and J 1 base, leaving 9 bases between the germline ends. Germline assignment: CDR1 SGDLS and CDR2 YYNGEE. This CDR3 spans 14 amino acids. This chain's CDR3 is CASSVGRGNTEAFF. In DNA, the CDR3 is TGTGCCAGCAGCGTCGGCCGGGGGAACACTGAAGCTTTCTTT.

The V gene is TRBV7-2, the J gene TRBJ2-3; 9 bases fit TRBD2. The CDR3 is 14 amino acids. Germline loops: CDR1 SGHTA, CDR2 FQGNSA. V trimming: 10 bases; J trimming: 5 bases; junction bases outside the gene matches: 10. This CDR3 is CATGRGGIEDTQYF. The CDR3 DNA reads TGTGCCACGGGGCGGGGGGGCATCGAAGATACGCAGTATTTT.

The chain couples TRBV9 to TRBJ1-6; weak D call: TRBD1 (6 bases). Germline loops: CDR1 SGDLS, CDR2 YYNGEE. Trimming removed 4 bases at V and 9 bases at J, with 20 bases between. The CDR3 is made up of 16 amino acids. CDR3 in amino acids: CASSRDGRGHSSPLHF. In DNA, the CDR3 is TGTGCCAGCAGCCGCGATGGCAGGGGCCACTCTTCACCCCTCCACTTT. The whole variable domain, filled in from reference TRBV9 and TRBJ1-6, reads DSGVTQTPKHLITATGQRVTLRCSPRSGDLSVYWYQQSLDQGLQFLIQYYNGEERAKGNILERFSAQQFPDLHSELNLSSLELGDSALYFCASSRDGRGHSSPLHFGNGTRLTVT.